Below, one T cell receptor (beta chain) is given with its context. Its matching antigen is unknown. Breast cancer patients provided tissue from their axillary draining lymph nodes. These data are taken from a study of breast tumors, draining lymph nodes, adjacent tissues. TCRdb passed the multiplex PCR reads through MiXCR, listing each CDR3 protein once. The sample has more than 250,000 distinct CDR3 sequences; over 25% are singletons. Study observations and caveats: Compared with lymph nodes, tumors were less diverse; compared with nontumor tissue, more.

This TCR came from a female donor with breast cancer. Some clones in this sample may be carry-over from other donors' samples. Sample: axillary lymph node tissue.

The CDR3 sequence: CASSPRRLNEQFF. CDR3 bases: TGTGCCAGCAGCCCGCGGCGCCTAAATGAGCAGTTCTTC. The chain recombines TRBV3-1 with TRBJ2-1; the D is unclear. This CDR3 has 13 residues. Germline V gives CDR1 LGHDT, CDR2 YNNKEL (reference sequence). The ends were cut back, 4 bases at V and 7 bases at J, with 11 bases in the middle.